The entry below describes one T cell receptor (beta chain). Its antigen remains unknown. Sequencing used immunoSEQ multiplex PCR; TCRdb keeps in-frame clones, though not all of them. The data contain about 2,500,000 clones, roughly nine tenths of them seen just once; the ten biggest clones take up 0.14%. The split of CD4+ cells yielded CD45RA+ naive and CD45RA-negative memory subsets. These data come from a study of shared clonotypes between healthy human individuals. Study-level information: Three plates were used per donor for CD4 naive, three for CD4 memory, two for CD8 naive and one for CD8 memory. Whole-study results and caveats: Memory subsets generally showed smaller estimated richness than naive subsets did. It was anticipated that sequencing depth would influence how many clonotypes donors shared.

CDR3 length equals 15 residues. Germline V gene sequence: CDR1 GTSNPN, CDR2 SVGIG (reference sequence). V was pared by 6 bases and J by 0 bases, with 16 bases between. The chain employs TRBV30 and TRBJ2-3; no clear D. The specimen sequenced was naive CD4+ T cells sorted from blood. Noted subset: CD45RA+ positively selected. This sequence originates from a man aged 18-30 years in good health. The CDR3 here is CACHQAESSTDTQYF. The CDR3 DNA reads TGTGCCTGCCACCAAGCCGAATCTAGCACAGATACGCAGTATTTT.